The 27 T cell receptor beta chains below all came from one sample that was sequenced in a study of T cells after yellow fever vaccination. TCRdb re-called the 5' RACE reads through MiXCR, storing one row per CDR3 protein. The data hold fewer than 100,000 distinct CDR3 sequences, with less than 6% observed a single time. Sequences were derived from CD8+ T cells sorted from PBMCs, sampled 10 days after the yellow fever booster vaccination. The receptors shown here come from a man younger than 30 who received the YFV17D yellow fever vaccine.

The genes are TRBV4-2 and TRBJ1-5; TRBD1 matches 9 bases. The V gene's germline CDR1 is LGHNA and CDR2 YNFKEQ. V was clipped by 4 bases and J by 4 bases; unmatched bases: 5. This CDR3 spans 15 amino acids. The CDR3 reads CASSPPGTGNQPQHF. DNA for the CDR3: TGTGCCAGCAGCCCCCCCGGGACAGGGAATCAGCCCCAGCATTTT.

The rearrangement joins TRBV7-9 to TRBJ2-1; 8 bases map to TRBD1. From germline, CDR1 is SEHNR and CDR2 FQNEAQ (reference sequence). V gave up 5 bases and J gave up 7 bases; unmatched junction bases: 13. CDR3 size: 16 residues. CDR3 sequence: CASSAVTGVPMNEQFF. DNA for the CDR3: TGTGCCAGCAGCGCCGTGACAGGGGTTCCTATGAATGAGCAGTTCTTC.

This clonotype has a count of ten or more. V usage is TRBV7-6 and J usage is TRBJ2-5; possibly TRBD2 for D (7 bases). Trimming cost V 5 bases and J 4 bases, with 20 bases left between them. CDR1 and CDR2 from the germline V gene are SGHVS and FNYEAQ. The CDR3 has 16 amino acids. The CDR3 spells CASSHPRRGPGETQYF. The CDR3 nucleotides are TGTGCCAGCAGCCACCCCCGGCGGGGGCCGGGAGAGACCCAGTACTTC.

This clonotype turned up a few times. The genes are TRBV28 and TRBJ1-6; D not certain. The length of the CDR3 is 11 residues. V lost 6 bases and J lost 10, with 7 bases in between. Germline V gene sequence: CDR1 MDHEN, CDR2 SYDVKM. The CDR3, as DNA: TGTGCCAGCAGCACCGGCTCACCCCTCCACTTT. It specifies CASSTGSPLHF.

This clonotype was observed a handful of times. The rearrangement uses TRBV11-2 and TRBJ2-5, with a possible D match to TRBD1 (6 bases). Germline CDR1 reads SGHAT; CDR2 reads FQNNGV. V was clipped by 4 bases and J by 1 base, with 10 bases between them. This CDR3 is 14 amino acids long. CDR3: CASSSQGPQETQYF. The CDR3 nucleotides are TGTGCCAGCAGCTCGCAGGGGCCCCAAGAGACCCAGTACTTC.

This clonotype has more than one count but fewer than ten. The chain recombines TRBV27 with TRBJ1-5, with D hard to call. This CDR3 spans 15 amino acids. Germline CDR1 MNHEY, CDR2 SMNVEV (reference sequence). V lost 10 bases, J lost 2 bases, and 18 bases lay in between. The CDR3 nucleotides read TGTGCCACCCGCCCGTCCGTACGCGGCAATCAGCCCCAGCATTTT. It codes for CATRPSVRGNQPQHF.

The sample holds many counts of this clonotype. The chain combines TRBV6-5 with TRBJ2-5, with 9 bases fitting TRBD1. The germline gives CDR1 MNHEY, CDR2 SVGAGI. V lost 6 bases to trimming and J lost 4 bases; unmatched junction nucleotides: 9. The CDR3 spans 15 residues. CDR3 residues: CASRPGTGPLETQYF. The CDR3 DNA is TGTGCCAGCAGACCTGGGACAGGGCCGTTAGAGACCCAGTACTTC.

The rearrangement uses TRBV6-2 or TRBV6-3 and TRBJ2-1; 7 bases agree with TRBD1. CDR3 length: 13 residues. Germline values: CDR1 MNHEY, CDR2 SVGEGT. The trim removed 5 bases at V and 4 bases at J, leaving 2 bases unmatched. This chain's CDR3 is CASSKQGYNEQFF. CDR3 nucleotide sequence: TGTGCCAGCAGTAAACAGGGGTACAATGAGCAGTTCTTC.

This clonotype was seen a handful of times. The gene calls are TRBV15 and TRBJ2-7; the D is unclear. The CDR3 consists of 16 residues. Trimming removed 1 base at V and 0 bases at J, with 13 bases between. In germline, CDR1 is LNHNV, CDR2 YYDKDF (reference sequence). Here the CDR3 reads CATSRAPGRSSYEQYF. The CDR3, as DNA: TGTGCCACCAGCAGAGCTCCAGGCCGGAGCTCCTACGAGCAGTACTTC.

This chain links TRBV20-1 with TRBJ2-7; D gene uncertain. Trimming shortened V by 2 bases and J by 2 bases, and 13 bases separated the two germline ends. The CDR3 extends over 14 amino acids. Germline CDR1 and CDR2: DFQATT and SNEGSKA (reference sequence). The CDR3 DNA sequence: TGCAGTGCTAGACGAGAGATCCTACCCTACGAGCAGTACTTC. It codes for CSARREILPYEQYF.

This clonotype was detected only a few times. The chain is built from TRBV6-5 and TRBJ2-1; D is ambiguous. Trimming took 5 bases from V and 10 from J, leaving 15 bases between them. The CDR3 runs to 13 residues. Germline lookup yields CDR1 MNHEY and CDR2 SVGAGI. The CDR3 sequence: CASSAWSSREQFF. DNA of the CDR3: TGTGCCAGCAGTGCATGGTCTTCGCGCGAGCAGTTCTTC.

This clonotype was counted only a few times. The V call is TRBV7-6, the J call TRBJ1-5, with D unresolved. Germline V gives CDR1 SGHVS, CDR2 FNYEAQ. V was trimmed by 1 base and J by 3 bases, leaving 13 bases between them. CDR3 size: 16 residues. This CDR3 is CASSLGAVWANQPQHF. The CDR3 bases are TGTGCCAGCAGCTTAGGGGCAGTTTGGGCCAATCAGCCCCAGCATTTT.

This clonotype was counted between two and nine times. J is TRBJ2-2 and V is TRBV24-1; 8 bases are a match to TRBD2. CDR3 length: 14 amino acids. The ends lost 11 bases at V and 1 base at J; junction bases unmatched: 5. Germline V gene sequence: CDR1 KGHDR, CDR2 SFDVKD. CDR3 in DNA: TGTGCCATCGGACTAGCCAAGAACACCGGGGAGCTGTTTTTT. Protein product: CAIGLAKNTGELFF.

As DNA, the CDR3 is TGTGCCTGGGGTAGGGGGAACACTGAAGCTTTCTTT. This codes for CAWGRGNTEAFF. The chain employs TRBV30 and TRBJ1-1, with D possibly TRBD1 on 5 matching bases. The CDR3 contains 12 residues. Germline V gene data show CDR1 as GTSNPN and CDR2 as SVGIG (reference sequence). Between the trimmed V and J ends, which lost 5 bases and 1 base, there was a span of 8 bases.

This clonotype was detected only a few times. The J gene is TRBJ2-3, the V gene TRBV7-2; the D is unclear. CDR1 is SGHTA, CDR2 FQGNSA, per germline. V lost 3 bases, J lost 6 bases, and 7 bases lay in between. The CDR3 extends over 12 amino acids. The CDR3 spells CASSFTGDTQYF. CDR3 in DNA: TGTGCCAGCAGCTTTACCGGGGATACGCAGTATTTT.

The chain has TRBV25-1 and TRBJ1-2; D gene ambiguous. Germline CDR1 is MGHDK and CDR2 is SYGVNS. The germline V and J ends were trimmed by 4 bases and 0 bases, with 9 bases remaining between them. The CDR3 runs to 14 residues. DNA for the CDR3: TGTGCCAGCAGTGCCGACCGACCTAACTATGGCTACACCTTC. It is translated as CASSADRPNYGYTF.

There are many counts of this clonotype. The V gene is TRBV18, the J gene TRBJ2-5; D remains unclear. The CDR3 is 13 residues long. CDR1 and CDR2 (germline): KGHSH, LQKENI. The germline V and J ends were trimmed by 4 bases and 0 bases, with 6 bases remaining between them. CDR3 sequence reads: CASSLSYQETQYF. Here the CDR3 DNA reads TGTGCCAGCTCACTTTCGTACCAAGAGACCCAGTACTTC.

This clonotype was observed many times. V is TRBV7-9 and J is TRBJ2-7, with 12 bases aligning to TRBD1. The germline CDR1 and CDR2 sequences are SEHNR and FQNEAQ (reference sequence). Trimming removed 5 bases from V and 2 bases from J; junction bases left unmatched: 4. The CDR3 loop spans 15 amino acids. The CDR3, as DNA: TGTGCCAGCAGCCCAGGGACAGGGGGCCCCTACGAGCAGTACTTC. The encoded protein is CASSPGTGGPYEQYF. Looking up the rest from reference TRBV7-9 and TRBJ2-7 gives the full variable domain: DTGVSQNPRHKITKRGQNVTFRCDPISEHNRLYWYRQTLGQGPEFLTYFQNEAQLEKSRLLSDRFSAERPKGSFSTLEIQRTEQGDSAMYLCASSPGTGGPYEQYFGPGTRLTVT.

In its sample, this clonotype was seen many times. This sequence joins TRBV7-9 and TRBJ2-2; D gene ambiguous. The V and J ends lost 1 base and 6 bases respectively, with 6 bases between them. Germline CDR1 reads SEHNR; CDR2 reads FQNEAQ (reference sequence). CDR3 length: 13 amino acids. DNA for the CDR3: TGTGCCAGCAGCTTAGGAACGGCCGGGGAGCTGTTTTTT. Translation: CASSLGTAGELFF.

This chain connects TRBV6-2 or TRBV6-3 to TRBJ1-5, with TRBD1 as a possible D gene (5 bases). Trimming left V 2 bases short and J 4 bases short, with 9 bases between. CDR1 is MNHEY and CDR2 is SVGEGT in the germline V gene. This CDR3 spans 14 amino acids. In DNA, the CDR3 is TGTGCCAGCAGTTACACCGGGGGTAATCAGCCCCAGCATTTT. It is translated as CASSYTGGNQPQHF.

This clonotype appeared a few times. This chain connects TRBV10-3 to TRBJ2-3; D gene uncertain. The CDR3 contains 15 residues. Trimming shortened V by 0 bases and J by 2 bases, and 9 bases separated the two germline ends. CDR1 and CDR2 from the germline V gene are ENHRY and SYGVKD. Written as DNA, the CDR3 is TGTGCCATCAGTGAGTCGCGGCAGCACACAGATACGCAGTATTTT. Translation gives CAISESRQHTDTQYF.

This clonotype was seen ten or more times. CDR3: CASSKLSGTPPFSTDTQYF. The CDR3 nucleotides are TGTGCCAGCAGCAAGCTAAGTGGGACACCCCCATTTAGCACAGATACGCAGTATTTT. The chain uses TRBV7-2 and TRBJ2-3, with a weak D call TRBD1 (6 bases). Germline CDR1 and CDR2: SGHTA and FQGNSA. The CDR3 has 19 residues. Trimming removed 5 bases at V and 0 bases at J, with 24 bases between. The full variable domain, its missing parts supplied by reference TRBV7-2 and TRBJ2-3, is GAGVSQSPSNKVTEKGKDVELRCDPISGHTALYWYRQSLGQGLEFLIYFQGNSAPDKSGLPSDRFSAERTGGSVSTLTIQRTQQEDSAVYLCASSKLSGTPPFSTDTQYFGPGTRLTVL.

This clonotype was detected many times. The V gene is TRBV5-5, the J gene TRBJ2-3, with D unresolved. The germline V gene encodes CDR1 SGHKS and CDR2 YYEKEE (reference sequence). Trimming cost V 7 bases and J 6 bases, with 18 bases left between them. This CDR3 contains 14 residues. The CDR3 DNA follows: TGTGCCAGCCTGTCGGGTGTGCAGAGGGATACGCAGTATTTT. It encodes CASLSGVQRDTQYF.

In this sample, this clonotype turned up a few times. The CDR3 sequence is CASSYGGGMDEQYF. The CDR3 nucleotides read TGTGCCAGCAGTTACGGAGGGGGGATGGACGAGCAGTACTTC. V is TRBV6-5 and J is TRBJ2-7; perhaps D is TRBD1 or TRBD2 (6 bases each). Between the trimmed V and J ends, which lost 2 bases and 5 bases, there was a span of 13 bases. Germline CDR1 MNHEY, CDR2 SVGAGI. CDR3 size: 14 residues.

This clonotype showed up just a few times. This chain connects TRBV29-1 to TRBJ2-1, with TRBD2 as a possible D gene (7 bases). Trimming removed 2 bases at V and 6 bases at J, with 11 bases between. CDR1 SQVTM and CDR2 ANQGSEA come from the germline V gene. CDR3 size: 13 residues. The CDR3 spells CSVERGGGNEQFF. The CDR3 region has the DNA TGCAGCGTTGAAAGGGGGGGAGGCAATGAGCAGTTCTTC.

The chain couples TRBV12-3 or TRBV12-4 to TRBJ2-1; possible D gene TRBD2, 7 bases. Trimming removed 3 bases from V and 7 bases from J, with 13 bases in between. The CDR3 loop spans 14 amino acids. CDR3 residues: CASSFGGGRNEQFF. DNA of the CDR3: TGTGCCAGCAGTTTCGGCGGGGGCCGGAATGAGCAGTTCTTC.

In this sample, this clonotype turned up a few times. The chain joins TRBV4-3 to TRBJ1-1; D call uncertain. Trimming stripped 6 bases from V and 2 bases from J, with 10 bases between. This CDR3 is built from 13 residues. Germline V gene lookup returns CDR1 LGHNA and CDR2 YSLEER. The CDR3 protein is CASSAGLNTEAFF. The CDR3 coding sequence is TGCGCCAGCAGTGCAGGACTAAACACTGAAGCTTTCTTT.